Listed here is a single T cell receptor (beta chain). What it recognizes is unknown. The same CDR3 is also encoded by other DNA sequences in this sample. This specimen comes from a study of shared clonotypes between healthy human individuals. As for the study in general: Donors had three CD4 naive, three CD4 memory, two CD8 naive and one CD8 memory plate apiece.

Assay used: immunoSEQ multiplex PCR; TCRdb lists only in-frame clones, some missing. Of about 1.5 million clones listed, around 97% are singletons. Study findings and constraints: The study found roughly 5.3% of naive CD4 clonotypes shared across several donors. Some clonotypes were shared by all four sorted-subset donors, while others were not shared. The non-shared ones had lower generation probabilities than the shared ones. Only blood samples were collected, and tissue repertoires likely differ.

The V and J ends lost 4 bases and 4 bases respectively, with 8 bases between them. The CDR3 is made up of 11 amino acids. Germline CDR1 is SQVTM and CDR2 is ANQGSEA. The chain recombines TRBV29-1 with TRBJ2-7; no clear D gene. The clonotype was recovered from a young man in good health. Sample: naive CD4+ T cells sorted from blood. Subset here: CD45RA+ positively selected. The CDR3 here is CSVGTSYEQYF. The CDR3 DNA reads TGCAGCGTTGGGACCTCTTACGAGCAGTACTTC.